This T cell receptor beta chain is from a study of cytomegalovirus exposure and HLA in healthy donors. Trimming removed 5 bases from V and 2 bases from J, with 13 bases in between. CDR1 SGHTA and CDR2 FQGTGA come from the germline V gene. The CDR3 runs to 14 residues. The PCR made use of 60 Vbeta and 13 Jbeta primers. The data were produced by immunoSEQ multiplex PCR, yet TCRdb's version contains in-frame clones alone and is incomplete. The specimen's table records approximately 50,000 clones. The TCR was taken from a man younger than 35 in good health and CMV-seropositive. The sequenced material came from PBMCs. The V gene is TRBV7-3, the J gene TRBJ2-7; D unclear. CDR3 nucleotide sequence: TGTGCCAGCAGCCGAGGCGTCTATCCCTACGAGCAGTACTTC. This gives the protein CASSRGVYPYEQYF. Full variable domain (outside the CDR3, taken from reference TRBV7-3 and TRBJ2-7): GAGVSQTPSNKVTEKGKYVELRCDPISGHTALYWYRQSLGQGPEFLIYFQGTGAADDSGLPNDRFFAVRPEGSVSTLKIQRTERGDSAVYLCASSRGVYPYEQYFGPGTRLTVT.